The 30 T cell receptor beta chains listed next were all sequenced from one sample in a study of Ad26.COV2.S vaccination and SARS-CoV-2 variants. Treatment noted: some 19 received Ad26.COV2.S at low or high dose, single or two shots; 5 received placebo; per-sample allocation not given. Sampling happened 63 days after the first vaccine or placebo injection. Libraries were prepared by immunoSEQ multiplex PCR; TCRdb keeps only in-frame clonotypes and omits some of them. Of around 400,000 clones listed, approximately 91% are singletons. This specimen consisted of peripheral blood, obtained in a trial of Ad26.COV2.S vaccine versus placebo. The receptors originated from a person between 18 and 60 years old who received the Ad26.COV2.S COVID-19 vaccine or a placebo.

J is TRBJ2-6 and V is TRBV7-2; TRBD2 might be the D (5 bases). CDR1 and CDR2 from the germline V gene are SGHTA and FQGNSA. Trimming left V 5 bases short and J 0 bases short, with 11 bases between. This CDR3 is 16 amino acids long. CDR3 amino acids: CASSPRTRSGANVLTF. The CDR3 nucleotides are TGTGCCAGCAGCCCGAGGACTCGCTCTGGGGCCAACGTCCTGACTTTC.

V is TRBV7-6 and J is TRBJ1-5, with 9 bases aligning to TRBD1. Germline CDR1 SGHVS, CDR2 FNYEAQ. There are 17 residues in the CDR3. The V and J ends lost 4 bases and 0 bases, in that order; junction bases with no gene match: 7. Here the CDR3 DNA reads TGTGCCAGCAGCTCAACAGGGGGCGGTTATAGCAATCAGCCCCAGCATTTT. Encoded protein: CASSSTGGGYSNQPQHF.

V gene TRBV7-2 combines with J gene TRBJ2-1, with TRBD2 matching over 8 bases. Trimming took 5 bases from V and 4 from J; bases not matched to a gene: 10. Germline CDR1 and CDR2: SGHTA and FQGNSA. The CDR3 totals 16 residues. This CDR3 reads CASSRGAGATYNEQFF. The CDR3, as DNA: TGTGCCAGCAGCCGGGGAGCGGGAGCCACATACAATGAGCAGTTCTTC.

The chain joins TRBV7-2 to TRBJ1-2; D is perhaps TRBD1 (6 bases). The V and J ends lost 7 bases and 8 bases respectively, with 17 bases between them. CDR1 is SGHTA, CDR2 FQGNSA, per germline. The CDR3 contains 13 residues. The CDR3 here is CASTSQGYGGYTF. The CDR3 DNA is TGTGCCAGCACCTCACAGGGTTACGGCGGCTACACCTTC.

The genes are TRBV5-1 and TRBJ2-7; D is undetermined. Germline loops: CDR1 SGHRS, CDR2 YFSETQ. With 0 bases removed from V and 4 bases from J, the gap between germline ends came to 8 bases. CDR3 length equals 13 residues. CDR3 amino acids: CASSLGQNYEQYF. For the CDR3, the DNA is TGCGCCAGCAGCTTGGGGCAGAATTACGAGCAGTACTTC.

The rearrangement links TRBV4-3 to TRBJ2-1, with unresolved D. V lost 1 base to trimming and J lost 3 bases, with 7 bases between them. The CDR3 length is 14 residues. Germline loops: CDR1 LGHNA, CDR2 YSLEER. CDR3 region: CASSQGSIYNEQFF. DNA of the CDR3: TGCGCCAGCAGCCAAGGTAGTATCTACAATGAGCAGTTCTTC.

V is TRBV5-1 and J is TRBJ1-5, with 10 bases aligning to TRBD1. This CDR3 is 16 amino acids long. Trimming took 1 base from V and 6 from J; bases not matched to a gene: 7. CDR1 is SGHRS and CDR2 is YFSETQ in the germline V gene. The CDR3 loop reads CASSLSGTGDGQPQHF. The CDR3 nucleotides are TGCGCCAGCAGCTTGTCCGGGACAGGGGACGGTCAGCCCCAGCATTTT.

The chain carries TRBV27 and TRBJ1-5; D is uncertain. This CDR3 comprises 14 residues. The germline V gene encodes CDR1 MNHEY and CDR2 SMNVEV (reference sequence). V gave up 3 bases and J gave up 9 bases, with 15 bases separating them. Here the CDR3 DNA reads TGTGCCAGCAGTTTTGCGGCTACCTTAGGGCCCCAGCATTTT. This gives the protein CASSFAATLGPQHF.

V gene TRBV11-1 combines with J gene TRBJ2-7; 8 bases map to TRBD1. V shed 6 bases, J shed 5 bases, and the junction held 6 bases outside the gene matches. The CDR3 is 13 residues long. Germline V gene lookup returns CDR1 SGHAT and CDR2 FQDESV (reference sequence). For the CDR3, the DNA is TGTGCCAGCAGGTCCCCAGGGGGCGACGAGCAGTACTTC. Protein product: CASRSPGGDEQYF.

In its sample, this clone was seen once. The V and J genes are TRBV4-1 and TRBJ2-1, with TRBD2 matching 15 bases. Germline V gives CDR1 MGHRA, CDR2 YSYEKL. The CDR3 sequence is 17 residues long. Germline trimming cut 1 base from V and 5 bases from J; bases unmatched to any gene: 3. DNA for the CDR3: TGCGCCAGCAGCCAAGCCGGACTAGCGGGAGGGGACAATGAGCAGTTCTTC. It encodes CASSQAGLAGGDNEQFF.

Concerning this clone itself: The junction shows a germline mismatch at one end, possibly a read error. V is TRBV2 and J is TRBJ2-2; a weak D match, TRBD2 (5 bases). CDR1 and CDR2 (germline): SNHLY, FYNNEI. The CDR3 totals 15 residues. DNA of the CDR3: TGTGCCAGCAGCGGTATCATAGCGAATACCGGGGAGCTGTTTTTT. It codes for CASSGIIANTGELFF.

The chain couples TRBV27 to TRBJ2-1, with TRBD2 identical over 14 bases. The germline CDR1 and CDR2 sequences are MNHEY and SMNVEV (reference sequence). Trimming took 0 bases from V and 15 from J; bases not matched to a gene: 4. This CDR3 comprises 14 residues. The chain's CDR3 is CASSLSGLAGVWFF. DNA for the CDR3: TGTGCCAGCAGTTTATCGGGACTAGCGGGAGTGTGGTTCTTC.

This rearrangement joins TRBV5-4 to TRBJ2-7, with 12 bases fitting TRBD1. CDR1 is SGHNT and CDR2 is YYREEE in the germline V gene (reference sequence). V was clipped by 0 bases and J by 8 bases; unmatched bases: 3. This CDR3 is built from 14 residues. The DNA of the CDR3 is TGTGCCAGCAGCTTGGCGGGACAGGGGGCTAAGCAGTACTTC. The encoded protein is CASSLAGQGAKQYF.

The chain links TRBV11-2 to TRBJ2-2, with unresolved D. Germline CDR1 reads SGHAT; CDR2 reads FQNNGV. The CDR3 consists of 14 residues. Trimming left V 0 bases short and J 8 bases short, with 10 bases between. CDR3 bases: TGTGCCAGCAGCTTAGATGTCGGTGGTGGGGAGCTGTTTTTT. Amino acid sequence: CASSLDVGGGELFF.

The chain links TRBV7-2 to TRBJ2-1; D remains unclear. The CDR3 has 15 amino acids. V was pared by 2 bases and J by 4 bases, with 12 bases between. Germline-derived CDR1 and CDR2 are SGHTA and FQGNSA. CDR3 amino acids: CASSLKDGSYNEQFF. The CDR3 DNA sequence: TGTGCCAGCAGCTTAAAGGACGGGTCATACAATGAGCAGTTCTTC.

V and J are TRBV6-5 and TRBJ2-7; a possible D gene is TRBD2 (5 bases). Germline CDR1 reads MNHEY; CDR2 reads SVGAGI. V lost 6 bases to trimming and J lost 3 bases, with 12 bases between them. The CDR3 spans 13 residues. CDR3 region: CASRDGSGYEQYF. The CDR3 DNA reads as TGTGCCAGCAGAGACGGAAGCGGCTACGAGCAGTACTTC.

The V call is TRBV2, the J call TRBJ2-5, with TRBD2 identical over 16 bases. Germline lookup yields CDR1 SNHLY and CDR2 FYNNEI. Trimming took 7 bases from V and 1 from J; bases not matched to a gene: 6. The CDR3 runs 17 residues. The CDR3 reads CASKGLAGGPGQETQYF. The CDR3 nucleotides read TGTGCCAGCAAGGGACTAGCGGGAGGGCCGGGCCAAGAGACCCAGTACTTC.

CDR3 DNA sequence: TGCGCCAGCAGCCCTGGACAGGGAGATAATTCACCCCTCCACTTT. Translation: CASSPGQGDNSPLHF. The chain carries TRBV5-1 and TRBJ1-6; TRBD1 aligns across 8 bases. The CDR3 extends over 15 amino acids. The germline V gene has CDR1 SGHRS and CDR2 YFSETQ. V shed 4 bases, J shed 5 bases, and the junction held 5 bases outside the gene matches.

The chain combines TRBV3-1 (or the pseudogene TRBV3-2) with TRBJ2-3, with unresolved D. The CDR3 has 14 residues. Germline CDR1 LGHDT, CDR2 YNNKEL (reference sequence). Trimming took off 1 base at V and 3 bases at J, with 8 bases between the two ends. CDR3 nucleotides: TGTGCCAGCAGCCAAGCAGGTGCTACAGATACGCAGTATTTT. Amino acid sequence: CASSQAGATDTQYF.

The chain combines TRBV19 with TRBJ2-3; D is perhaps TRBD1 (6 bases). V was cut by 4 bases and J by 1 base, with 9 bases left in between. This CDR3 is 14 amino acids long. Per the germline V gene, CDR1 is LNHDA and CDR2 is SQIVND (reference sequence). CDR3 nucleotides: TGTGCCAGTAGTAGAGGACAGCGCACAGATACGCAGTATTTT. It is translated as CASSRGQRTDTQYF.

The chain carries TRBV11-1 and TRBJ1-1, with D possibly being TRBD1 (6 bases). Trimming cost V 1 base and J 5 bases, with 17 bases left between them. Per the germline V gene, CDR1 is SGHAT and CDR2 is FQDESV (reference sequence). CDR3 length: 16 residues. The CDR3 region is CASSLGATQGETEAFF. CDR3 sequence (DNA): TGTGCCAGCAGCTTAGGAGCGACACAGGGAGAAACTGAAGCTTTCTTT.

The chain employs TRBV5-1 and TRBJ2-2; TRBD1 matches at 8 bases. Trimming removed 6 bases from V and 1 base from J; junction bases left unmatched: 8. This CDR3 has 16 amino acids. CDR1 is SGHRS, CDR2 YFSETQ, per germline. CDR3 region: CASMVTGGLNTGELFF. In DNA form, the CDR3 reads TGCGCCAGCATGGTAACAGGGGGATTGAACACCGGGGAGCTGTTTTTT.

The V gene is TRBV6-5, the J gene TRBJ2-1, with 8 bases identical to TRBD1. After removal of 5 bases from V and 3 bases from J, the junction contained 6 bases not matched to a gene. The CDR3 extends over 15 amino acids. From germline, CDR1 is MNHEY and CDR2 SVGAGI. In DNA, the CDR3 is TGTGCCAGCAGTCAACCTGGGACAGGCTACAATGAGCAGTTCTTC. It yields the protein CASSQPGTGYNEQFF.

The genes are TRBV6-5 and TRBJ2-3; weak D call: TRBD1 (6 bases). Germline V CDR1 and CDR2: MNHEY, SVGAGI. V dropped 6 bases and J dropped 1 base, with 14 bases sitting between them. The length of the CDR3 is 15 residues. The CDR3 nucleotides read TGTGCCAGCAGCTCCGGGACACAGCGCACAGATACGCAGTATTTT. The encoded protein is CASSSGTQRTDTQYF.

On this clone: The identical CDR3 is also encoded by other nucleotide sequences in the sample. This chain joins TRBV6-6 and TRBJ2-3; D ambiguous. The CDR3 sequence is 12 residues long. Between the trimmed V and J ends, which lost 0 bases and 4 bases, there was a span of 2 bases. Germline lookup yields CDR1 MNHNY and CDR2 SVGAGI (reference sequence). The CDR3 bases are TGTGCCAGCAGTTACTCTTCAGATACGCAGTATTTT. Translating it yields CASSYSSDTQYF.

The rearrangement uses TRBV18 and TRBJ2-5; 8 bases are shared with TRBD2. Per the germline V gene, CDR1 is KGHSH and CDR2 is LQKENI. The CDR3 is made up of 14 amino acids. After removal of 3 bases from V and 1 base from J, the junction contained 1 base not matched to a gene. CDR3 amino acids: CASSPGTSQETQYF. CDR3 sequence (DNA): TGTGCCAGCTCACCGGGGACTAGCCAAGAGACCCAGTACTTC.

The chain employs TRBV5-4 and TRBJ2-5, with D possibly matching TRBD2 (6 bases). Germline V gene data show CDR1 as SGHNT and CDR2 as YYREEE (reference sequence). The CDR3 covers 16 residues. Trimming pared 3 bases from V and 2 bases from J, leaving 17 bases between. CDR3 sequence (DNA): TGTGCCAGCAGCTCCGGCCTGGCGGGGCTTCAAGAGACCCAGTACTTC. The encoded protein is CASSSGLAGLQETQYF.

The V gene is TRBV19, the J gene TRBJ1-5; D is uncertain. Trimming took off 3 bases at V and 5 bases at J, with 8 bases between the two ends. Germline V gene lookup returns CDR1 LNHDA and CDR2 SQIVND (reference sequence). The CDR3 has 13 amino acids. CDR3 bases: TGTGCCAGTAGTATTCGGGGAGATCAGCCCCAGCATTTT. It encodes CASSIRGDQPQHF.

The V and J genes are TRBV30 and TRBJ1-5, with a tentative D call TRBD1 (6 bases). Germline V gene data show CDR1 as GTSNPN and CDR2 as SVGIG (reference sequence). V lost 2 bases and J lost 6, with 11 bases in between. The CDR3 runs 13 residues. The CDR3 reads CAWSLKGGQPQHF. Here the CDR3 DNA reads TGTGCCTGGAGTTTGAAGGGGGGTCAGCCCCAGCATTTT.

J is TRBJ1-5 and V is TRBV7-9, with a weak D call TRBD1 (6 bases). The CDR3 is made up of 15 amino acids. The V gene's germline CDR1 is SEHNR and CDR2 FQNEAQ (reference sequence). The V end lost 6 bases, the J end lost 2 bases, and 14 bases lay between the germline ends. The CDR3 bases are TGTGCCAGCAGTAATATGGGGGCAGGCAATCAGCCCCAGCATTTT. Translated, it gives CASSNMGAGNQPQHF. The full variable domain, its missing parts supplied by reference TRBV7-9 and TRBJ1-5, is DTGVSQNPRHKITKRGQNVTFRCDPISEHNRLYWYRQTLGQGPEFLTYFQNEAQLEKSRLLSDRFSAERPKGSFSTLEIQRTEQGDSAMYLCASSNMGAGNQPQHFGDGTRLSIL.